This T cell receptor (delta chain) was identified during a study of γδ T cells in repeated Plasmodium falciparum infection. The wider study: Timepoints: baseline, immediately before selected infections, and 21 days after every infection.

TCRdb re-called the multiplex PCR reads through CATT. The table includes about 93,000 delta-chain clones, approximately 0.92% detected once. Vgamma9/Vdelta2+ and Vdelta2-negative gammadelta T cells were flow-sorted from PBMC for bulk sequencing. The germline gives CDR1 TSWWSYY, CDR2 QGS. The V end was cut by 9 bases, the J end by 0 bases, with 17 bases between. The CDR3 sequence is 15 residues long. In regard to this clone: Antigen unknown. A far larger clone is a single base away, which makes a read error likely. The sample holds other DNA sequences that translate to the same CDR3.

Study-level findings and limits: The Malian cohort came from a small rural village of predominantly one ethnic group. Malian children's Vdelta2-negative repertoires appeared more expanded and less diverse than Australians'.

The sample comprised gamma-delta T cells from blood. This clonotype was obtained from a pool of human donors (malaria-infected and uninfected, not separated). The chain is built from TRDV1 and TRDJ1; the D gene is possibly TRDD3 (5 bases). The J gene, left out of TCRdb, was set here by checking the DNA against germline. The CDR3, as DNA: TGTGCTCTCGGGCCGCTGGGCTTGTACACCGATAAACTCATCTTT. Translation gives CALGPLGLYTDKLIF.